The entry that follows covers one TCR beta chain sequence. The antigen remains unidentified. Data came from immunoSEQ multiplex PCR; TCRdb stores just in-frame clones and leaves some out. This table holds some 150,000 clones, around 90% found once. The data were taken from a study of T cell responses to AZD1222 COVID-19 vaccine. The study's findings and limits: Distributed over spike, vaccine-associated CD4 TCRs predominated at 160-218 and 743-854. Unmutated variant regions are reportedly targeted by nearly half of spike-specific TCRs.

The specimen comprised peripheral blood, sampled on day 0 of MenACWY control vaccination. This sequence originates from an adult in good health.

The CDR3 is CSVELGSNQPQHF. In nucleotides, the CDR3 is TGCAGCGTTGAATTGGGGAGCAATCAGCCCCAGCATTTT. V is TRBV29-1 and J is TRBJ1-5; D remains ambiguous. The CDR3 length is 13 residues. Trimming removed 2 bases from V and 1 base from J, with 6 bases in between. Germline CDR1 is SQVTM and CDR2 is ANQGSEA. Supplemented by reference TRBV29-1 and TRBJ1-5, the full variable domain reads SAVISQKPSRDICQRGTSLTIQCQVDSQVTMMFWYRQQPGQSLTLIATANQGSEATYESGFVIDKFPISRPNLTFSTLTVSNMSPEDSSIYLCSVELGSNQPQHFGDGTRLSIL.